This record looks at one TCR beta chain sequence and its context. This sample was included in a study of T cell changes during pregnancy in multiple sclerosis. CDR3 length: 17 amino acids. V gave up 7 bases and J gave up 0 bases; unmatched junction bases: 6. CDR1 and CDR2 (germline): MNHEY, SMNVEV (reference sequence). The protocol was immunoSEQ multiplex PCR, while the TCRdb copy is restricted to in-frame clones and leaves out a portion. The data contain around 40,000 clones, 85% to 95% of them singletons. The TCR was taken from a female donor with multiple sclerosis, enrolled in a pregnancy study. Sequencing was performed on CD4+ T cells from peripheral blood mononuclear cells, taken in the second trimester of pregnancy. The J gene is TRBJ2-6, the V gene TRBV27, with 10 bases matching TRBD1. The CDR3 loop is CASMAGQGSSGANVLTF. DNA for the CDR3: TGTGCCAGCATGGCGGGACAGGGGAGCTCTGGGGCCAACGTCCTGACTTTC. The full variable domain, rest sourced from reference TRBV27 and TRBJ2-6, is EAQVTQNPRYLITVTGKKLTVTCSQNMNHEYMSWYRQDPGLGLRQIYYSMNVEVTDKGDVPEGYKVSRKEKRNFPLILESPSPNQTSLYFCASMAGQGSSGANVLTFGAGSRLTVL.